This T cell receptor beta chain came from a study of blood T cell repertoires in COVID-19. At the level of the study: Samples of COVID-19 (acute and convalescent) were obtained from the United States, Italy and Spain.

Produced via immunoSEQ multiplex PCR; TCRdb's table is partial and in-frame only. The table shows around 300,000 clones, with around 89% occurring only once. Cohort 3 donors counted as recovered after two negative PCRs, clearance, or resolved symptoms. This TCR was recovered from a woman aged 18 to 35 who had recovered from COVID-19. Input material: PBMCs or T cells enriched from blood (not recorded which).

The CDR3 nucleotides read TGTGCCAGCAGCCAATCGTCCGGCCGGGGTAATTCACCCCTCCACTTT. Its translation: CASSQSSGRGNSPLHF. The J gene is TRBJ1-6, the V gene TRBV16, with D uncertain. CDR1 and CDR2 from the germline V gene are KGHSY and FQNENV. Trimming left V 0 bases short and J 6 bases short, with 12 bases between. The CDR3 loop spans 16 amino acids.